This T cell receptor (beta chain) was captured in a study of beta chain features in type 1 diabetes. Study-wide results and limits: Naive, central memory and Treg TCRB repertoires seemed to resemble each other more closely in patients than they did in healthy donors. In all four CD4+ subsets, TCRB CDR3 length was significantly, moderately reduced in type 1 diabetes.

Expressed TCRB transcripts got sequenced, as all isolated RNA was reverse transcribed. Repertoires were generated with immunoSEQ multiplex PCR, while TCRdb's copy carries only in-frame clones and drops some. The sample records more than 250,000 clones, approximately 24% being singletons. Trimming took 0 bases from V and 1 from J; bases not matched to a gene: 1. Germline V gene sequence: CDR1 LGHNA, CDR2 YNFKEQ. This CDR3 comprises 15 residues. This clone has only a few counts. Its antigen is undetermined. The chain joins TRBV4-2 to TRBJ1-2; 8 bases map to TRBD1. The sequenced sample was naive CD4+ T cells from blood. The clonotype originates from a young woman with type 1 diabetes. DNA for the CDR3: TGTGCCAGCAGCCAAGATGACAGGGGTAACTATGGCTACACCTTC. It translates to CASSQDDRGNYGYTF.